The 20 T cell receptor beta chains in this list originate from one sample, sequenced in a study of T-cell memory formation after mild COVID-19. TCRdb independently ran MiXCR on the 5' RACE reads; one entry per CDR3 protein. In the table there are some 150,000 distinct CDR3 sequences, less than 20% of which are singletons. Material for sequencing was PBMCs or a T cell subset sorted from them (not recorded which). The receptors stem from an adult woman who had mild COVID-19 (a few samples of this study predate the infection). Cell type and time point are not known.

This rearrangement joins TRBV20-1 to TRBJ2-3, with 7 nucleotides matching TRBD2. V lost 0 bases to trimming and J lost 4 bases; unmatched junction nucleotides: 7. This CDR3 has 15 amino acids. CDR1 and CDR2 from the germline V gene are DFQATT and SNEGSKA (reference sequence). This CDR3 reads CSARDQGRGADTQYF. The CDR3 DNA reads as TGCAGTGCTAGAGATCAAGGGAGGGGCGCAGATACGCAGTATTTT.

The chain carries TRBV6-6 and TRBJ1-5, with 7 bases that match TRBD1. The CDR3 is 15 residues long. Unmatched junction bases numbered 4, after V lost 5 bases and J lost 0 bases. From germline, CDR1 is MNHNY and CDR2 SVGAGI (reference sequence). The CDR3 region is CASSARGYSNQPQHF. CDR3 coding DNA: TGTGCCAGCAGTGCCAGGGGGTATAGCAATCAGCCCCAGCATTTT.

This clonotype was seen a few times. This chain connects TRBV6-5 to TRBJ2-1; 8 nucleotides line up with TRBD1. The CDR3 runs 14 residues. Germline V gene lookup returns CDR1 MNHEY and CDR2 SVGAGI. Losses at the gene ends were 7 bases for V and 1 base for J; bases not matched to a gene: 3. The CDR3: CASTRGPSYNEQFF. The CDR3 DNA is TGTGCCAGCACCAGGGGGCCTTCCTACAATGAGCAGTTCTTC.

This clonotype was observed a handful of times. The chain recombines TRBV5-1 with TRBJ1-1; D remains ambiguous. CDR1 SGHRS and CDR2 YFSETQ come from the germline V gene. The CDR3 extends over 15 amino acids. V lost 7 bases, J lost 1 base, and 17 bases lay in between. The CDR3 bases are TGCGCCAGCGGCCGGGAGACTTCAACGAACACTGAAGCTTTCTTT. Translated: CASGRETSTNTEAFF.

This chain joins TRBV12-3 or TRBV12-4 and TRBJ2-6; D is unresolved. Trimming took off 7 bases at V and 4 bases at J, with 8 bases between the two ends. This CDR3 has 13 amino acids. The DNA of the CDR3 is TGTGCCAGCACAGCTCGCGGGGCCAACGTCCTGACTTTC. Protein product: CASTARGANVLTF.

The CDR3 sequence: CASSPRGDPEAFF. The CDR3 DNA follows: TGCGCCAGCAGCCCCCGGGGGGACCCTGAAGCTTTCTTT. The chain has TRBV5-1 and TRBJ1-1; D is perhaps TRBD1 (5 bases). The V and J ends lost 4 bases and 6 bases respectively, with 13 bases between them. The germline CDR1 and CDR2 sequences are SGHRS and YFSETQ. CDR3 length: 13 residues.

This clonotype showed up just a few times. V is TRBV18 and J is TRBJ2-1; D not certain. This CDR3 has 11 amino acids. The ends were cut back, 5 bases at V and 8 bases at J, with 7 bases in the middle. Germline V gives CDR1 KGHSH, CDR2 LQKENI. Here the CDR3 reads CASSSRDEQFF. CDR3 nucleotide sequence: TGTGCCAGCTCAAGCCGGGATGAGCAGTTCTTC.

This clonotype was picked up a small number of times. This chain joins TRBV29-1 and TRBJ2-1; perhaps TRBD2 as D (6 bases). The germline CDR1 and CDR2 sequences are SQVTM and ANQGSEA. Trimming shortened V by 0 bases and J by 4 bases, and 19 bases separated the two germline ends. CDR3 size: 17 residues. The CDR3 region has the DNA TGCAGCGTTGAAGATTCATCAGGAGGGAAAAGGTACAATGAGCAGTTCTTC. Protein: CSVEDSSGGKRYNEQFF.

The chain links TRBV29-1 to TRBJ2-7, with D unclear. V was clipped by 1 base and J by 5 bases, with 12 bases between them. The CDR3 covers 13 residues. CDR1 and CDR2 from the germline V gene are SQVTM and ANQGSEA. The DNA for the CDR3 is TGCAGCGTTGAAGGCCCGTCTCTCCACGAGCAGTACTTC. Its protein product is CSVEGPSLHEQYF.

The J gene is TRBJ2-1, the V gene TRBV7-2, with 12 bases lining up with TRBD2. The CDR3 sequence is 14 residues long. The J segment lost 8 bases and the V segment lost 3 bases, leaving 2 bases of the junction unmatched. The germline CDR1 and CDR2 sequences are SGHTA and FQGNSA. The CDR3 sequence is CASSFGLAGHEQFF. The CDR3 DNA reads as TGTGCCAGCAGCTTTGGACTAGCGGGGCATGAGCAGTTCTTC.

The chain links TRBV5-1 to TRBJ2-2; D gene ambiguous. V gave up 0 bases and J gave up 8 bases, with 5 bases separating them. Germline V gene sequence: CDR1 SGHRS, CDR2 YFSETQ. This CDR3 comprises 12 residues. The CDR3 here is CASSLDLGELFF. In DNA form, the CDR3 reads TGCGCCAGCAGCTTGGATTTGGGGGAGCTGTTTTTT.

This clonotype showed up just a few times. The chain recombines TRBV27 with TRBJ2-2; TRBD2 matches at 7 bases. Germline CDR1 is MNHEY and CDR2 is SMNVEV (reference sequence). The V segment lost 2 bases and the J segment 6 bases; nucleotides outside the gene matches: 9. The CDR3 extends over 16 amino acids. The DNA for the CDR3 is TGTGCCAGCAGTTTACGGGCTAGCGGAGGCTCCGGGGAGCTGTTTTTT. It specifies CASSLRASGGSGELFF.

V usage is TRBV7-2 and J usage is TRBJ2-1; tentatively, D is TRBD1 (7 bases). This CDR3 is built from 16 residues. Trimming stripped 7 bases from V and 8 bases from J, with 24 bases between. Germline V gene data show CDR1 as SGHTA and CDR2 as FQGNSA. CDR3 protein: CASNQGGGRVADEQFF. For the CDR3, the DNA is TGTGCCAGCAATCAGGGGGGCGGTAGAGTGGCTGATGAGCAGTTCTTC.

This clonotype showed up just a few times. V usage is TRBV11-3 and J usage is TRBJ2-7, with TRBD2 as a possible D gene (6 bases). The CDR3 is made up of 14 amino acids. Germline assignment: CDR1 SGHNT and CDR2 YENEEA. Trimming cost V 6 bases and J 9 bases, with 21 bases left between them. The CDR3, as DNA: TGTGCCAGCAGTTACTCCTCCGGGACTCTCGGGCAGTACTTC. Translated, it gives CASSYSSGTLGQYF.

This clonotype appeared a few times. The chain employs TRBV12-3 or TRBV12-4 and TRBJ1-4; D is ambiguous. This CDR3 is built from 16 residues. Trimming removed 2 bases at V and 0 bases at J, with 10 bases between. The CDR3, as DNA: TGTGCCAGCAGTTTAAGGCCTACTTCAACTAATGAAAAACTGTTTTTT. It yields the protein CASSLRPTSTNEKLFF.

The chain joins TRBV27 to TRBJ2-7; 8 nucleotides line up with TRBD2. Germline CDR1 MNHEY, CDR2 SMNVEV (reference sequence). The V gene end was trimmed by 4 bases and the J gene end by 6 bases; junction bases not matched to a gene: 14. The length of the CDR3 is 16 residues. The CDR3 nucleotides read TGTGCCAGCAGTTGGCAATCCAGCGGGAGTCTGGGCGAGCAGTACTTC. It is translated as CASSWQSSGSLGEQYF.

This clonotype was detected a few times. V gene TRBV20-1 combines with J gene TRBJ1-2; possible D gene TRBD1, 6 bases. The CDR3 runs to 13 residues. Trimming removed 4 bases from V and 8 bases from J, with 17 bases in between. Germline assignment: CDR1 DFQATT and CDR2 SNEGSKA (reference sequence). Written as DNA, the CDR3 is TGCAGTGCTAACCTTCAGACAGGAAGCGGCTACACCTTC. Amino acids: CSANLQTGSGYTF.

This clonotype was counted only a few times. The V call is TRBV5-6, the J call TRBJ2-5; TRBD1 matches 7 bases. The CDR3 contains 14 residues. Trimming removed 0 bases from V and 5 bases from J; junction bases left unmatched: 4. The germline gives CDR1 SGHDT, CDR2 YYEEEE. CDR3 protein: CASSLATRGETQYF. The CDR3 DNA is TGTGCCAGCAGCTTGGCCACCAGGGGGGAGACCCAGTACTTC.

The rearrangement joins TRBV5-1 to TRBJ1-1; 9 bases are shared with TRBD1. This CDR3 has 14 residues. The junction had 3 bases not matched to a gene; V was cut back by 2 bases and J by 4 bases. CDR1 is SGHRS, CDR2 YFSETQ, per germline. CDR3 loop: CASSLGTGSTEAFF. The DNA for the CDR3 is TGCGCCAGCAGCTTAGGGACAGGGAGCACTGAAGCTTTCTTT.

The rearrangement joins TRBV7-9 to TRBJ2-7; 8 bases align to TRBD2. Germline V gene sequence: CDR1 SEHNR, CDR2 FQNEAQ (reference sequence). This CDR3 has 14 residues. The V and J ends lost 3 bases and 3 bases, in that order; junction bases with no gene match: 4. The CDR3 DNA is TGTGCCAGCAGCTTGAGCGGGGGTGACTACGAGCAGTACTTC. This translates into CASSLSGGDYEQYF.